Sequencing of this T cell receptor beta chain was carried out in a study of cytomegalovirus exposure and HLA in healthy donors. Clones were sequenced by immunoSEQ multiplex PCR, and TCRdb holds only the in-frame ones, with some missing. This table holds roughly 90,000 clones, approximately 93% found once. The germline V gene encodes CDR1 SGHTA and CDR2 FQGTGA. This CDR3 comprises 18 residues. Trimming took off 2 bases at V and 0 bases at J, with 17 bases between the two ends. Sequencing was performed on PBMCs. The chain recombines TRBV7-3 with TRBJ1-5; a weak D match, TRBD1 (5 bases). The sequence came from a woman in her 30s in good health and CMV-seropositive. The CDR3 nucleotides read TGTGCCAGCAGCTTAGCGGGGCAGCGCCCGTGTAGCAATCAGCCCCAGCATTTT. Its translation is CASSLAGQRPCSNQPQHF.